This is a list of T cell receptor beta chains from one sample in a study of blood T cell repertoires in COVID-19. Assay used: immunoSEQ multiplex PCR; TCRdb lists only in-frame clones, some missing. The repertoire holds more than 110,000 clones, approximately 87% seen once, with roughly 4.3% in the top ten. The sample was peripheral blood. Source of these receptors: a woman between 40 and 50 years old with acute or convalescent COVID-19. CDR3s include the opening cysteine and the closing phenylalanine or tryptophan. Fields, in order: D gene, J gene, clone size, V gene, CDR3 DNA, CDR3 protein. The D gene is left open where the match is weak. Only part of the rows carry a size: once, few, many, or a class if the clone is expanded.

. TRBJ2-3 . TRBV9 TGTGCCAGCAGCGTAGTCGGGAGCACAGATACGCAGTATTTT CASSVVGSTDTQYF
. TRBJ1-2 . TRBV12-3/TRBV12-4 TGTGCCAGCAGTTCCGCTCGGGAGTATGGCTACACCTTC CASSSAREYGYTF
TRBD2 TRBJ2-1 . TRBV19 TGTGCCAGTAGTAATCCCACTCGCGGGAGGGCCTACAATGAGCAGTTCTTC CASSNPTRGRAYNEQFF
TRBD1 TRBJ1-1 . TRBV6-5 TGTGCCAGCAGTTCACAGACAGGGAGGAACACTGAAGCTTTCTTT CASSSQTGRNTEAFF
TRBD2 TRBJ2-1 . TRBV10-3 TGTGCCATCAGTGAGGGGGCTAGCGGGAGAGGTCAGTTCTTC CAISEGASGRGQFF
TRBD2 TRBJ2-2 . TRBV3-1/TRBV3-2 TGTGCCAGCAGCGGGGAGGGCGGGGAGCTGTTTTTT CASSGEGGELFF
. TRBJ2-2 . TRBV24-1 TGTGCCACCAGTTCGGGGTTCACCGGGGAGCTGTTTTTT CATSSGFTGELFF
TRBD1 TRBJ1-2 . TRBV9 TGTGCCAGCAGCTACGGACAGGGGGCGAACTATGGCTACACCTTC CASSYGQGANYGYTF
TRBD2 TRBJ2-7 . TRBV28 TGTGCCAGCCATCTAGCGGGAGGACTTAATGAGCAGTACTTC CASHLAGGLNEQYF
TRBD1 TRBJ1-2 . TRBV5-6 TGTGCCAGCAGTAGCTACAGGGGCATTAACTATGGCTACACCTTC CASSSYRGINYGYTF
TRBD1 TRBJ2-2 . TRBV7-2 TGTGCCAGCAGCATACTAGGACAGGGGGCCTCCGGGGAGCTGTTTTTT CASSILGQGASGELFF
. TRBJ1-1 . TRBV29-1 TGCAGCGTTGGGAGGTCCGAAGCTTTCTTT CSVGRSEAFF
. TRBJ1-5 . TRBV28 TGTGCCAGCAGTTTGTACAGGTATAGCAATCAGCCCCAGCATTTT CASSLYRYSNQPQHF
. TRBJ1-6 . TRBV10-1 TGCGCCAGCAGTGGGGAGACCTCGAGGTCACCCCTCCACTTT CASSGETSRSPLHF
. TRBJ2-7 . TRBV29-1 TGCAGCGTTGAAGGGAGAGGGTACGAGCAGTACTTC CSVEGRGYEQYF
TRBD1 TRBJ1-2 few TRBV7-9 TGTGCCAGCAGCTCGAGGACAGGGGGCGATGGCTACACCTTC CASSSRTGGDGYTF
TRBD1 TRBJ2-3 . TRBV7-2 TGTGCCAGCAGCCCCCGGACAGGGGGGGCAGATACGCAGTATTTT CASSPRTGGADTQYF
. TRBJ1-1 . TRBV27 TGTGCCAGCAGTTCCAGGAGGGAGTCGCCTGAAGCTTTCTTT CASSSRRESPEAFF
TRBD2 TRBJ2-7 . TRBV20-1 TGCAGTGCTAGTGTCGGGGGGGCAGGCGAGCAGTACTTC CSASVGGAGEQYF
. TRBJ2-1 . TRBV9 TGTGCCAGCAGCGTAGGCGCGGAGATCTACAATGAGCAGTTCTTC CASSVGAEIYNEQFF
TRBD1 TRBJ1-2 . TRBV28 TGTGCCAGCAGTTTAGTCACAGGGGATGGCTACACCTTC CASSLVTGDGYTF
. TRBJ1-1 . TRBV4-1 TGCGCCAGCAGCCAAGGGTGGGGCGGCTGGGACACTGAAGCTTTCTTT CASSQGWGGWDTEAFF
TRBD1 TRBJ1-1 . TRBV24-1 TGTGCCACCAGTCACAGGGGAAACACTGAAGCTTTCTTT CATSHRGNTEAFF
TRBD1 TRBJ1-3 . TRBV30 TGTGCCTGGAGTGTTTTAGGGGGCGATGGAAACACCATATATTTT CAWSVLGGDGNTIYF
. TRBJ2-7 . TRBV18 TGTGCCAGCTCACCACAGGGTGGAGGGGTCTACGAGCAGTACTTC CASSPQGGGVYEQYF
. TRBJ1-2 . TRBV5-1 TGCGCCAGCAGCCCCGGTGGTAGGGACTACTATGGCTACACCTTC CASSPGGRDYYGYTF
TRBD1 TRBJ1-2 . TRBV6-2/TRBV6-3 TGTGCCAGCAGCCCCGGACAGGGAAAAGGCTACACCTTC CASSPGQGKGYTF
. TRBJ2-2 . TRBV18 TGTGCCAGCTCACCACGACAGAACACCGGGGAGCTGTTTTTT CASSPRQNTGELFF
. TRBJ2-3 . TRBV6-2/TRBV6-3 TGTGCCAGCAGCCGACGCAGGGGCCTTACCACAGATACGCAGTATTTT CASSRRRGLTTDTQYF
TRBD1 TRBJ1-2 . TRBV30 TGTGCCTGGATTGAGGGACAGGGAGATGGCTACACCTTC CAWIEGQGDGYTF
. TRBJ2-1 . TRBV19 TGTGCCAGTAGGACAGCCTACAATGAGCAGTTCTTC CASRTAYNEQFF
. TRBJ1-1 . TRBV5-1 TGCGCCAGCACCCTATCGGGGGGTACTGAAGCTTTCTTT CASTLSGGTEAFF
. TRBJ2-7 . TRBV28 TGTGCCAGCAGATCACCCGGGAGAAACTACGAGCAGTACTTC CASRSPGRNYEQYF